These T cell receptor beta chains were read from a single sample in a study of blood T cell repertoires in COVID-19. The data were produced by immunoSEQ multiplex PCR, yet TCRdb's version contains in-frame clones alone and is incomplete. The data contain about 150,000 clones, roughly 87% of them singletons. What was sequenced was peripheral blood. The receptors were sampled from a woman aged 55-70 years with active or convalescent COVID-19. Both conserved end residues are part of each CDR3. Each record gives: D gene, V gene, J gene, clone size, CDR3 DNA, CDR3 protein. The D gene is left open where the match is weak. The size field is filled for only some rows; it gives once, few, many or a size class.

TRBD1	TRBV9	TRBJ2-4	.	TGTGCCAGCAGCGTAGGTGCAGGGGGCGAAAACATTCAGTACTTC	CASSVGAGGENIQYF
TRBD1	TRBV19	TRBJ2-7	.	TGTGCCAGTAGCTTGACAGGGAGCGGTGTCGAGCAGTACTTC	CASSLTGSGVEQYF
.	TRBV6-4	TRBJ2-2	.	TGTGCCAGCAGTCCGGGACACCATAACACCGGGGAGCTGTTTTTT	CASSPGHHNTGELFF
.	TRBV12-3/TRBV12-4	TRBJ1-2	.	TGTGCCAGCACCCGGACAGAGAACTATGGCTACACCTTC	CASTRTENYGYTF
.	TRBV2	TRBJ2-7	.	TGTGCCAGCAGGCAAGGGGGATCCTACGAGCAGTACTTC	CASRQGGSYEQYF
.	TRBV5-1	TRBJ1-2	.	TGCGCCAGCAGCGTAGGACAGAGCAGTTATGGCTACACCTTC	CASSVGQSSYGYTF
.	TRBV15	TRBJ1-2	.	TGTGCCACCAGCAGAGATCGCAGCGCTAACTATGGCTACACCTTC	CATSRDRSANYGYTF
.	TRBV18	TRBJ1-3	.	TGTGCCAGCTCACAAAGGACAGACCATGGAAACACCATATATTTT	CASSQRTDHGNTIYF
.	TRBV5-1	TRBJ1-2	.	TGCGCCAGCAGCTTGGGCCTGGACAAGAACTATGGCTACACCTTC	CASSLGLDKNYGYTF
.	TRBV7-8	TRBJ2-2	.	TGTGCCAGCAGCCCCCCCGGGGGGCGGGAGCTGTTTTTT	CASSPPGGRELFF
TRBD1	TRBV11-3	TRBJ2-7	.	TGTGCCAGCAGCTGGGGACAGGGGGCCAACTACGAGCAGTACTTC	CASSWGQGANYEQYF
.	TRBV6-5	TRBJ1-2	.	TGTGCCAGCAGTCTATACTATGGCTACACCTTC	CASSLYYGYTF
.	TRBV30	TRBJ1-6	.	TGTGCCTGGAGTGGTATCGGGGGAAGCCATAATTCACCCCTCCACTTT	CAWSGIGGSHNSPLHF
TRBD1	TRBV7-9	TRBJ1-1	.	TGTGCCAGCAGCTCGGGACAGGGGGTAATAGCTTTCTTT	CASSSGQGVIAFF
.	TRBV6-2/TRBV6-3	TRBJ2-3	.	TGTGCCAGCAGTTACACTGGTCGGGGGGCGCTAACAGATACGCAGTATTTT	CASSYTGRGALTDTQYF
.	TRBV6-5	TRBJ1-5	.	TGTGCCAGCTCCCCATACGGGTATAGCAATCAGCCCCAGCATTTT	CASSPYGYSNQPQHF
.	TRBV18	TRBJ1-1	.	TGTGCCAGCTCATTACAGATGAACACTGAAGCTTTCTTT	CASSLQMNTEAFF
.	TRBV27	TRBJ1-5	.	TGTGCCAGCAGTTCCAGGGGAAGAAGCAATCAGCCCCAGCATTTT	CASSSRGRSNQPQHF
.	TRBV3-1/TRBV3-2	TRBJ1-3	.	TGTGCCAGCAGCCAAACATCTGGAAACACCATATATTTT	CASSQTSGNTIYF
TRBD1	TRBV4-1	TRBJ1-2	.	TGCGCCAGCAGCCAAGGGGATTTGGTCTCCTGGGACAGGGTTGCTGGCTACACCTTC	CASSQGDLVSWDRVAGYTF
TRBD1	TRBV6-5	TRBJ1-2	.	TGTGCCAGCAGTTACTCACAGGGGGCGTTTTATGGCTACACCTTC	CASSYSQGAFYGYTF
TRBD1	TRBV19	TRBJ1-6	.	TGTGCCAGTAGTATAACATTCGGGACAGCCACCCACTTT	CASSITFGTATHF
.	TRBV7-6	TRBJ2-2	.	TGTGCCAGCAGCCCCTCATCGGTGAACACCGGGGAGCTGTTTTTT	CASSPSSVNTGELFF
.	TRBV29-1	TRBJ2-3	once	TGCAGCGTAAGACAGGGCACAGATACGCAGTATTTT	CSVRQGTDTQYF
TRBD1	TRBV23-1	TRBJ2-5	.	TGCGCCAGCAGTCAGGACAGGGGACCAGAGACCCAGTACTTC	CASSQDRGPETQYF
.	TRBV4-3	TRBJ1-2	.	TGCGCCAGCAGCCAAGACAGGAATAACTATGGCTACACCTTC	CASSQDRNNYGYTF
TRBD1	TRBV19	TRBJ1-2	.	TGTGCCAGTAGCAGGGGGCTAGGGTCGGTAGGCTACACCTTC	CASSRGLGSVGYTF
.	TRBV10-3	TRBJ1-1	.	TGTGCCATCAGTCAGGGCTTGAACACTGAAGCTTTCTTT	CAISQGLNTEAFF
TRBD2	TRBV12-5	TRBJ2-7	.	TGTGCTAGTGGTTCATCCGGGGGGGTCTACGAGCAGTACTTC	CASGSSGGVYEQYF
TRBD2	TRBV14	TRBJ2-3	few	TGTGCCAGCAGCCAAGATTTAGCGGGGTTGGCAGATACGCAGTATTTT	CASSQDLAGLADTQYF
TRBD2	TRBV19	TRBJ2-1	.	TGTGCCAGTAGTATTAGTCTAGCGGGCGATGAGCAGTTCTTC	CASSISLAGDEQFF
TRBD1	TRBV19	TRBJ2-4	few	TGTGCCAGTAGTTCCACAGGGGTTGTGGCCAAAAACATTCAGTACTTC	CASSSTGVVAKNIQYF
.	TRBV6-5	TRBJ2-2	.	TGCGGTGGGAGAGAGAACACCGGGGAGCTGTTTTTT	CGGRENTGELFF
TRBD1	TRBV4-1	TRBJ1-3	.	TGCGCCAGCAGCCAACATTCTGACAGGGGGCGAGGAAACACCATATATTTT	CASSQHSDRGRGNTIYF
.	TRBV9	TRBJ2-3	.	TGTGCCAGCAGCCCTAGGTCACCCACAGATACGCAGTATTTT	CASSPRSPTDTQYF
TRBD1	TRBV19	TRBJ2-5	.	TGTGCCAGTAGTATGGACAGGGTGGAGCAAGAGACCCAGTACTTC	CASSMDRVEQETQYF
.	TRBV29-1	TRBJ1-1	once	TGCAGCGTTGATATGTGGCAGGGGTCTGAAGCTTTCTTT	CSVDMWQGSEAFF
TRBD1	TRBV18	TRBJ1-2	once	TGTGCCAGCTCAGCGACAGGGGGAGATGGCTACACCTTC	CASSATGGDGYTF
.	TRBV18	TRBJ1-2	.	TGTGCCAGCTCAAACAGTGACACCTATGGCTACACCTTC	CASSNSDTYGYTF
.	TRBV6-5	TRBJ1-3	.	TGTGCCAGCAGTTTACAGGGAAACACCATATATTTT	CASSLQGNTIYF
TRBD1	TRBV6-5	TRBJ1-1	.	TGTGCCAGCACCGGACAGGGCCGAACTGAAGCTTTCTTT	CASTGQGRTEAFF
.	TRBV4-3	TRBJ2-2	.	TGCGCCAGCAGCCTGGCAGTTCTCAAGTCCGGGGAGCTGTTTTTT	CASSLAVLKSGELFF
.	TRBV10-1	TRBJ1-1	.	TGCGCCAGCAGTGAGTCGAATGGTAGTTCCATGGACAAGAACACTGAAGCTTTCTTT	CASSESNGSSMDKNTEAFF
.	TRBV18	TRBJ1-2	.	TGTGCCAGCTCACGCACCTCGGACAGCGTGAACTATGGCTACACCTTC	CASSRTSDSVNYGYTF
TRBD1	TRBV19	TRBJ2-3	.	TGTGCCAGTATTGACAGGGCCACAGATACGCAGTATTTT	CASIDRATDTQYF
TRBD1	TRBV10-3	TRBJ1-1	few	TGTGCCATCAGTCAACAGACAGGGGTTGAAGCTTTCTTT	CAISQQTGVEAFF
TRBD2	TRBV12-3/TRBV12-4	TRBJ2-7	.	TGTGCCAGCAGTCTCGGGGGGTACTACGAGCAGTACTTC	CASSLGGYYEQYF
.	TRBV29-1	TRBJ1-1	.	TGCAGCGTTGAAAGGCGGTTGAACACTGAAGCTTTCTTT	CSVERRLNTEAFF
.	TRBV7-9	TRBJ1-5	.	TGTGCCAGCAGCTTTAAGGGGGATCAGCCCCAGCATTTT	CASSFKGDQPQHF
.	TRBV12-3/TRBV12-4	TRBJ1-2	.	TGTGCCAGCAGCCCGGGGTATGGCTACACCTTC	CASSPGYGYTF
.	TRBV2	TRBJ2-5	.	TGTGCCAGCACTGAAGACCCCCTTCTAGCCCACTTC	CASTEDPLLAHF
TRBD2	TRBV27	TRBJ2-5	.	TGTGCCAGCAGTTTATACGGGGGGGGGCCCGTGGAGACCCAGTACTTC	CASSLYGGGPVETQYF
TRBD2	TRBV3-1/TRBV3-2	TRBJ2-3	.	TGTGCCAGCCCAGCGGGGGGGAGCACAGATACGCAGTATTTT	CASPAGGSTDTQYF
.	TRBV18	TRBJ1-6	.	TGTGCCAGCTCACCTTTGGCAGGGATTAATTCACCCCTCCACTTT	CASSPLAGINSPLHF
TRBD2	TRBV29-1	TRBJ2-5	once	TGCAGCGTTGAAGGGTTTCGCGGGGGGGCCGGGGAGACCCAGTACTTC	CSVEGFRGGAGETQYF
TRBD2	TRBV2	TRBJ2-7	.	TGTGCCAGCAGTGGGGAAAAGACTAGCGGGGGCACCTACGAGCAGTACTTC	CASSGEKTSGGTYEQYF
.	TRBV2	TRBJ1-1	.	TGTGCCAGCAGTGCGGAGGGTATTAACACTGAAGCTTTCTTT	CASSAEGINTEAFF
TRBD1	TRBV10-3	TRBJ2-5	once	TGTGCCATCAGTGACCGGGGACAGCTCCAAGAGACCCAGTACTTC	CAISDRGQLQETQYF
.	TRBV12-3/TRBV12-4	TRBJ1-5	.	TGTGCCAGCAGTTCCACGGGTAAGCAGCCCCAGCATTTT	CASSSTGKQPQHF